This TCR beta chain was observed in a study of blood T cell repertoires in COVID-19. Study-level information: Samples came from the United States, Italy and Spain, spanning acute and convalescent COVID-19.

CDR3 length: 15 residues. The germline CDR1 and CDR2 sequences are MNHEY and SVGEGT. V was clipped by 2 bases and J by 9 bases, with 14 bases between them. How the authors handled the data: Amplification of reference gene primers was used by the study to estimate nucleated cell counts. Profiling relied on immunoSEQ multiplex PCR, and the TCRdb table lists in-frame clones only, not all of them. V and J calls and clone size are as listed in that table; D and trimming were resolved from the DNA. The sample has 210,000 or so clones, 80% to 90% seen once; the top ten hold more than 4.5%. This chain connects TRBV6-2 or TRBV6-3 to TRBJ1-6; a possible D gene is TRBD1 (5 bases). Sequencing used PBMCs or T cells enriched from blood (not recorded which). This TCR derives from a woman aged 50 to 60 who had been exposed to COVID-19. This CDR3 is CASSYPPRVSSPLHF. CDR3 sequence (DNA): TGTGCCAGCAGTTACCCGCCCAGGGTTAGTTCACCCCTCCACTTT.